These T cell receptor beta chains were read from a single sample in a study of CD8 T cells in Susac syndrome. TCRdb used MiXCR to reprocess the immunoSEQ multiplex PCR reads, holding one entry per CDR3 protein. Among over 150,000 distinct CDR3 sequences listed, 95% to 96% were seen once. The sample comprised CD4+ T cells from PBMCs. Receptor source: a human donor with Susac syndrome. The CDR3 runs from the conserved cysteine through the conserved F or W. A D gene is named only where the DNA matches it firmly.

J gene	D gene	V gene	CDR3 protein	CDR3 DNA
TRBJ2-5	TRBD1	TRBV29-1	CSVEKGGQGRETQYF	TGCAGCGTTGAAAAGGGGGGACAGGGGCGAGAGACCCAGTACTTC
TRBJ1-3	NA	TRBV11-1	CASSLWGRSSGNTIYF	TGTGCCAGCAGCTTGTGGGGACGGAGCTCTGGAAACACCATATATTTT
TRBJ2-7	TRBD2	TRBV18	CASSAERELYEQYF	TGTGCCAGCTCGGCGGAGCGGGAGCTGTACGAGCAGTACTTC
TRBJ2-7	TRBD2	TRBV30	CAWTSGYHYSEQYF	TGTGCCTGGACTAGCGGGTACCACTATTCCGAGCAGTACTTC
TRBJ1-1	NA	TRBV7-9	CASSLEENTEAFF	TGTGCCAGCAGCTTAGAAGAGAACACTGAAGCTTTCTTT
TRBJ1-3	TRBD1	TRBV9	CASSTGQGLSGNTIYF	TGTGCCAGCAGCACGGGACAGGGACTCTCTGGAAACACCATATATTTT
TRBJ1-6	NA	TRBV20-1	CSARQGNSPLHF	TGCAGTGCTCGGCAGGGGAATTCACCCCTCCACTTT
TRBJ2-7	TRBD1	TRBV20-1	CSASQQGAREQYF	TGCAGTGCCTCCCAGCAGGGGGCGAGGGAGCAGTACTTC
TRBJ2-2	NA	TRBV12-3/TRBV12-4	CASSFGGPSNTGELFF	TGTGCCAGCAGTTTCGGGGGACCCTCGAACACCGGGGAGCTGTTTTTT
TRBJ2-3	NA	TRBV2	CASSGVGVDTQYF	TGTGCCAGCAGCGGCGTGGGCGTAGATACGCAGTATTTT
TRBJ1-2	NA	TRBV7-9	CASSQPAVDGYTF	TGTGCCAGCAGCCAGCCCGCGGTGGATGGCTACACCTTC